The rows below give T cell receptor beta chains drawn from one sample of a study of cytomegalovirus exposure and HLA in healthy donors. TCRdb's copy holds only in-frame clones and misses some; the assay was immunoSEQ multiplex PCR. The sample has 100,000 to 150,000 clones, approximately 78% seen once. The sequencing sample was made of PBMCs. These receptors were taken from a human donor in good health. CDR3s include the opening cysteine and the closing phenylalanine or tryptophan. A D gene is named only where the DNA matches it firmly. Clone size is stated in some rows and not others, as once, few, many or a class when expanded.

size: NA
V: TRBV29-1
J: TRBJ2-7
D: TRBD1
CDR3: CSVGEGQGYEQYF
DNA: TGCAGCGTTGGAGAGGGACAGGGTTACGAGCAGTACTTC

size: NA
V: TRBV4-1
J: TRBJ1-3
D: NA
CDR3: CASSQTGVSGNTIYF
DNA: TGCGCCAGCAGCCAGACAGGAGTCTCTGGAAACACCATATATTTT

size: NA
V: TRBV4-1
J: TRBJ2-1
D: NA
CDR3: CASSQDRGAGTYNEQFF
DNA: TGCGCCAGCAGCCAAGATAGGGGTGCAGGGACCTACAATGAGCAGTTCTTC

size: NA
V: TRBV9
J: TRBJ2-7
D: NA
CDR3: CASSVGAGEQYF
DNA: TGTGCCAGCAGCGTAGGGGCGGGCGAGCAGTACTTC

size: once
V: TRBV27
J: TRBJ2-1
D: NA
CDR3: CASSFASQDNEQFF
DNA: TGTGCCAGCAGTTTTGCCTCCCAGGACAATGAGCAGTTCTTC

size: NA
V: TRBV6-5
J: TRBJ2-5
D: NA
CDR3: CASSPAGVRETQYF
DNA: TGTGCCAGCAGTCCGGCAGGGGTGCGAGAGACCCAGTACTTC

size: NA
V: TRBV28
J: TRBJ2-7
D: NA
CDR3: CASSNQRFAYEQYF
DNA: TGTGCCAGCAGCAACCAGCGGTTCGCCTACGAGCAGTACTTC

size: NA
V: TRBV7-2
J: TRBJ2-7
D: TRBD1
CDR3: CASSLGTGRHYEQYF
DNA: TGTGCCAGCAGCCTCGGGACAGGGAGGCACTACGAGCAGTACTTC

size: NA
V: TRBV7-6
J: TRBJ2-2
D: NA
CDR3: CASSLAARAVTGELFF
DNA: TGTGCCAGCAGCTTAGCGGCCAGGGCGGTCACCGGGGAGCTGTTTTTT

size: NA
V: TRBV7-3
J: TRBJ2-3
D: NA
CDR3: CASSPAAGPSTDTQYF
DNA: TGTGCCAGCAGCCCCGCCGCAGGGCCCAGCACAGATACGCAGTATTTT

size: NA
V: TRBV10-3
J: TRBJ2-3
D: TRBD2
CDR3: CAISVGTSGVAADTQYF
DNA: TGTGCCATCAGTGTAGGGACTAGCGGGGTCGCCGCAGATACGCAGTATTTT

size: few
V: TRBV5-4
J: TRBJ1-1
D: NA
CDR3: CASSYRTRLNTEAFF
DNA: TGTGCCAGCAGCTACCGGACACGGTTGAACACTGAAGCTTTCTTT

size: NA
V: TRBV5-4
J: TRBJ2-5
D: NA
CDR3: CASSLGVQETQYF
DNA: TGTGCCAGCAGCTTAGGAGTACAAGAGACCCAGTACTTC

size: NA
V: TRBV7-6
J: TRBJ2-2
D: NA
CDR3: CASSLGSTSSTGELFF
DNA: TGTGCCAGCAGCTTAGGGTCTACGAGTTCCACCGGGGAGCTGTTTTTT

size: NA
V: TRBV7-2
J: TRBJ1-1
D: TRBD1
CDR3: CASSSGQGITAFF
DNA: TGTGCCAGCAGCTCGGGACAGGGAATCACGGCTTTCTTT

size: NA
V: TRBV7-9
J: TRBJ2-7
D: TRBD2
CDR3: CASSLGGSGGADEQYF
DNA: TGTGCCAGCAGCTTAGGGGGTAGCGGGGGGGCCGACGAGCAGTACTTC

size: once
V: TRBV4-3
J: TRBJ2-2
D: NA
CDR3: CASSQNRNTGELFF
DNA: TGCGCCAGCAGCCAGAACAGGAACACCGGGGAGCTGTTTTTT

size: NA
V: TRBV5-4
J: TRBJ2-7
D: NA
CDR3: CASSSTTRGIYEQYF
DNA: TGTGCCAGCAGCTCAACGACTCGGGGGATATACGAGCAGTACTTC

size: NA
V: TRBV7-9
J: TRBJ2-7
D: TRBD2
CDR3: CSSSLSGSRSEQYF
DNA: TGTTCCAGCAGCTTGAGCGGGAGTAGGAGCGAGCAGTACTTC